The 18 T cell receptor beta chains listed next were all sequenced from one sample in a study of beta chain features in type 1 diabetes. The isolated RNA, all of it, was reverse transcribed, so expressed TCRB transcripts were what got sequenced. The data were produced by immunoSEQ multiplex PCR, yet TCRdb's version contains in-frame clones alone and is incomplete. The repertoire holds about 180,000 clones, with about an eighth as singletons. Sequenced: central memory CD4+ T cells from blood. These receptors were obtained from a woman aged 18-30 years in good health.

The chain combines TRBV5-1 with TRBJ2-5, with D perhaps TRBD2 (6 bases). The V end lost 3 bases, the J end lost 5 bases, and 11 bases lay between the germline ends. CDR1 is SGHRS, CDR2 YFSETQ, per germline. The CDR3 spans 13 residues. For the CDR3, the DNA is TGCGCCAGCAGCTCAGGTGGAGGGGAGACCCAGTACTTC. Protein sequence: CASSSGGGETQYF.

This clone was seen a few times. The chain joins TRBV7-9 to TRBJ2-1; D is uncertain. Germline V gene data show CDR1 as SEHNR and CDR2 as FQNEAQ (reference sequence). The CDR3 is made up of 11 amino acids. Trimming removed 3 bases at V and 7 bases at J, with 4 bases between. CDR3 region: CASSFQNEQFF. The CDR3 region has the DNA TGTGCCAGCAGCTTCCAAAATGAGCAGTTCTTC.

The chain has TRBV6-5 and TRBJ1-2, with 8 bases aligning to TRBD1. V shed 5 bases, J shed 7 bases, and the junction held 6 bases outside the gene matches. The CDR3 covers 13 residues. Germline assignment: CDR1 MNHEY and CDR2 SVGAGI. As DNA, the CDR3 is TGTGCCAGCAGTCGATGGACAGGGATTGGCTACACCTTC. It is translated as CASSRWTGIGYTF.

The genes are TRBV29-1 and TRBJ2-7, with D possibly being TRBD2 (6 bases). The V end lost 4 bases, the J end lost 7 bases, and 14 bases lay between the germline ends. CDR1 and CDR2 (germline): SQVTM, ANQGSEA. CDR3 size: 12 residues. In nucleotides, the CDR3 is TGCAGCGTTGTCATTAGTGGAGGGGAGCAGTACTTC. Translated: CSVVISGGEQYF.

The chain employs TRBV7-3 and TRBJ2-2, with 8 positions matching TRBD1. The V and J ends lost 5 bases and 4 bases, in that order; junction bases with no gene match: 9. Per germline, CDR1 SGHTA and CDR2 FQGTGA. The CDR3 is 16 amino acids. The CDR3 DNA is TGTGCCAGCAGCGCCTCAGGGGGCTCAAGCACCGGGGAGCTGTTTTTT. This gives the protein CASSASGGSSTGELFF.

This clone was seen a few times. The chain recombines TRBV10-1 with TRBJ2-1, with 7 bases aligning to TRBD2. V dropped 3 bases and J dropped 1; count of bases not matched to a gene: 3. CDR1 and CDR2 (germline): WNHNN, SYGVQD (reference sequence). CDR3 length equals 15 residues. The CDR3 region has the DNA TGCGCCAGCAGTGAAGAACTAGCGTCCTACAATGAGCAGTTCTTC. Encoded protein: CASSEELASYNEQFF.

The chain employs TRBV5-4 and TRBJ1-2; a weak D match, TRBD1 (5 bases). V was shortened by 0 bases and J by 7 bases, with 13 bases between the two germline ends. Germline V gene sequence: CDR1 SGHNT, CDR2 YYREEE (reference sequence). CDR3 length: 14 amino acids. CDR3 nucleotides: TGTGCCAGCAGCTTGGGGCGGGGGACGAGTGGCTACACCTTC. It translates to CASSLGRGTSGYTF.

This clone was counted a few times. The chain joins TRBV18 to TRBJ1-3; TRBD1 might be the D (6 bases). V was clipped by 1 base and J by 1 base, with 8 bases between them. The CDR3 runs to 15 residues. The germline CDR1 and CDR2 sequences are KGHSH and LQKENI. CDR3 sequence: CASSPLQGSGNTIYF. CDR3 nucleotides: TGTGCCAGCTCACCACTTCAGGGGTCTGGAAACACCATATATTTT.

The chain joins TRBV5-1 to TRBJ1-2; 7 positions agree with TRBD1. This CDR3 comprises 13 residues. Germline V CDR1 and CDR2: SGHRS, YFSETQ. The ends lost 5 bases at V and 7 bases at J; junction bases unmatched: 8. CDR3 sequence (DNA): TGCGCCAGCAGAGCGGACAGGTCCGGTGGCTACACCTTC. It translates to CASRADRSGGYTF.

This clone turned up a few times. This chain links TRBV4-2 with TRBJ1-2; D is unclear. This CDR3 is built from 14 residues. From germline, CDR1 is LGHNA and CDR2 YNFKEQ. V was clipped by 0 bases and J by 4 bases, with 9 bases between them. CDR3 loop: CASSQDGPLYGYTF. CDR3 nucleotides: TGTGCCAGCAGCCAAGATGGGCCGCTCTATGGCTACACCTTC.

This clone appeared a few times. This chain joins TRBV7-9 and TRBJ2-7, with 10 bases aligning to TRBD2. This CDR3 region has 14 residues. The J segment lost 6 bases and the V segment lost 2 bases, leaving 4 bases of the junction unmatched. In germline, CDR1 is SEHNR, CDR2 FQNEAQ (reference sequence). The CDR3 spells CASSLILAGVEQYF. The CDR3 DNA sequence: TGTGCCAGCAGCTTAATCCTAGCGGGAGTCGAGCAGTACTTC. Full variable domain (outside the CDR3, taken from reference TRBV7-9 and TRBJ2-7): DTGVSQNPRHKITKRGQNVTFRCDPISEHNRLYWYRQTLGQGPEFLTYFQNEAQLEKSRLLSDRFSAERPKGSFSTLEIQRTEQGDSAMYLCASSLILAGVEQYFGPGTRLTVT.

This clone was detected only a few times. J is TRBJ2-3 and V is TRBV9, with TRBD2 matching 10 bases. V dropped 3 bases and J dropped 4; count of bases not matched to a gene: 11. The CDR3 length is 17 residues. The germline CDR1 and CDR2 sequences are SGDLS and YYNGEE. The CDR3 spells CASSATGLAGDPDTQYF. In DNA form, the CDR3 reads TGTGCCAGCAGCGCGACGGGGCTAGCGGGAGATCCAGATACGCAGTATTTT.

The V gene is TRBV10-3, the J gene TRBJ2-1, with 7 bases aligning to TRBD2. CDR1 is ENHRY, CDR2 SYGVKD, per germline. CDR3 length equals 17 residues. J was trimmed by 0 bases and V by 2 bases; bases with no gene match: 7. The CDR3 here is CAISERGLADSYNEQFF. CDR3 in DNA: TGTGCCATCAGTGAGCGAGGGCTAGCGGACTCCTACAATGAGCAGTTCTTC.

The V call is TRBV4-3, the J call TRBJ2-1; D is unresolved. The CDR3 consists of 13 residues. The V and J ends lost 0 bases and 9 bases respectively, with 9 bases between them. Germline CDR1 is LGHNA and CDR2 is YSLEER. CDR3 region: CASSQEEAGEQFF. The CDR3 nucleotides read TGCGCCAGCAGCCAAGAAGAGGCTGGTGAGCAGTTCTTC.

V and J are TRBV19 and TRBJ1-5; 9 nucleotides line up with TRBD1. V gave up 5 bases and J gave up 2 bases; unmatched junction bases: 4. This CDR3 spans 15 amino acids. Germline V CDR1 and CDR2: LNHDA, SQIVND (reference sequence). For the CDR3, the DNA is TGTGCCAGTAGTGATGGACAGGGGCGCAATCAGCCCCAGCATTTT. This translates into CASSDGQGRNQPQHF.

V gene TRBV7-9 combines with J gene TRBJ2-4; TRBD2 matches at 16 bases. This CDR3 comprises 19 residues. Trimming cost V 4 bases and J 0 bases; bases outside gene matches: 6. Germline V gene sequence: CDR1 SEHNR, CDR2 FQNEAQ (reference sequence). The CDR3 is CASSSQGLAGGLAKNIQYF. The CDR3 DNA sequence: TGTGCCAGCAGCTCACAGGGACTAGCGGGAGGGTTAGCCAAAAACATTCAGTACTTC.

The chain links TRBV28 to TRBJ2-1; 8 bases are shared with TRBD1. The CDR3 has 13 amino acids. The germline V gene has CDR1 MDHEN and CDR2 SYDVKM. Trimming at V came to 8 bases and at J to 0 bases, leaving 0 bases not matched to a gene. CDR3 residues: CASGQGSYNEQFF. The CDR3 DNA is TGTGCCAGCGGACAGGGCTCCTACAATGAGCAGTTCTTC.

This clone was counted between two and nine times. The chain uses TRBV28 and TRBJ1-2; 10 positions match TRBD1. The CDR3 extends over 15 amino acids. V shed 3 bases, J shed 8 bases, and the junction held 9 bases outside the gene matches. Germline CDR1 reads MDHEN; CDR2 reads SYDVKM. The CDR3 sequence: CASSLFLDRGIGYTF. DNA for the CDR3: TGTGCCAGCAGTTTGTTTCTGGACAGGGGGATAGGCTACACCTTC.